This T cell receptor (beta chain) was recovered during a study of PD-1 blockade in classical Hodgkin lymphoma. V was clipped by 6 bases and J by 4 bases; unmatched bases: 14. Germline assignment: CDR1 SGHTA and CDR2 FQGNSA. The CDR3 loop spans 16 amino acids. Regarding the study as a whole: TCR diversity in CD4+, not CD8+, cells rose significantly by C4D1.

Only in-frame clones appear in the TCRdb table, and some are missing; sequencing was by immunoSEQ multiplex PCR. The profile shows more than 90,000 clones, 78% of them singletons. Sample time point: cycle 4 day 1 (C4D1), after more than 5 weeks of nivolumab. With no exception, relapse followed autologous stem cell transplantation in all patients, and brentuximab vedotin exposure varied. With regard to this clone: Its specificity is unknown.

This clonotype originated in a human donor with classical Hodgkin lymphoma. Sequencing used peripheral blood mononuclear cells (PBMCs), obtained before the fourth cycle of nivolumab. The chain is built from TRBV7-2 and TRBJ2-5; 7 nucleotides line up with TRBD2. The CDR3 bases are TGTGCCAGCAGACCCGCTCGGCTGGGGGGGGTAGAGACCCAGTACTTC. Protein product: CASRPARLGGVETQYF.